One T cell receptor beta chain is described in this entry. Germline assignment: CDR1 SGHVS and CDR2 FQNEAQ. With 1 base clipped from V and 7 bases from J, the junction kept 14 bases outside the gene matches. The CDR3 runs to 17 residues. As handled by the study authors: Amplification from reference gene primers served as the basis for estimated nucleated cell counts. The assay was immunoSEQ multiplex PCR, and TCRdb's table has in-frame clones only and misses some. V and J calls plus clone size are reproduced from that table; the DNA served to infer D and trimming. The table lists 50,000 to 65,000 clones, 65% to 85% of them singletons. The data are from a study of blood T cell repertoires in COVID-19. Study as a whole: Samples representing acute and convalescent COVID-19 were sourced from the United States, Italy and Spain. T cells, B-cell-depleted T cells, or PBMCs supplied cDNA or gDNA.

Sequencing was performed on peripheral blood. The chain has TRBV7-8 and TRBJ2-7, with 9 nucleotides matching TRBD2. The source of this sequence is a human donor in a cohort sampled during active COVID-19. The DNA of the CDR3 is TGTGCCAGCAGCTTAGGACTTGCTAGCGGGATTTCGGGGGAGCAGTACTTC. Translating it yields CASSLGLASGISGEQYF.